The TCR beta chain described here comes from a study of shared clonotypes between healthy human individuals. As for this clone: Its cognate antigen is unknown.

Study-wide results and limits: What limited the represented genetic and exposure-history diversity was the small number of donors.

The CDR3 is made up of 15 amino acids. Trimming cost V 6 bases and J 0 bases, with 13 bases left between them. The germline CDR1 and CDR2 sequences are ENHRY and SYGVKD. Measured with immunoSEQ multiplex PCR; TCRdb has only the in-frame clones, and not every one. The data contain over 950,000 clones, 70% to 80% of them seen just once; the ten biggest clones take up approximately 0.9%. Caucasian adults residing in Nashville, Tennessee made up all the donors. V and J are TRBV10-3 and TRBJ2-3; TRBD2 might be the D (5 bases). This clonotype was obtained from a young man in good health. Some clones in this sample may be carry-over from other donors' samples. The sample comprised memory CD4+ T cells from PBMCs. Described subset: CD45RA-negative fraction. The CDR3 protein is CAISDPGNSTDTQYF. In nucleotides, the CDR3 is TGTGCCATCAGCGATCCGGGGAATAGCACAGATACGCAGTATTTT.